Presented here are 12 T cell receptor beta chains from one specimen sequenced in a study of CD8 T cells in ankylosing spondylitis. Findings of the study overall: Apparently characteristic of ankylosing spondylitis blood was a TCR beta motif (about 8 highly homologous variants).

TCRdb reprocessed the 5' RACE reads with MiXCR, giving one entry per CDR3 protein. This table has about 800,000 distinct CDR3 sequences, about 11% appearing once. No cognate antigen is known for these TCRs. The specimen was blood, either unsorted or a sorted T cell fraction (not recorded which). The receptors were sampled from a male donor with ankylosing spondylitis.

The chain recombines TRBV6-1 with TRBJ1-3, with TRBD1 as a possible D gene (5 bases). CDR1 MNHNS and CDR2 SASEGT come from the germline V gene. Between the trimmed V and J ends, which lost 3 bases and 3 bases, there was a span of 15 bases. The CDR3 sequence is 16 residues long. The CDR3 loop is CASSEQGRVFGNTIYF. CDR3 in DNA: TGTGCCAGCAGTGAGCAGGGTAGGGTGTTTGGAAACACCATATATTTT.

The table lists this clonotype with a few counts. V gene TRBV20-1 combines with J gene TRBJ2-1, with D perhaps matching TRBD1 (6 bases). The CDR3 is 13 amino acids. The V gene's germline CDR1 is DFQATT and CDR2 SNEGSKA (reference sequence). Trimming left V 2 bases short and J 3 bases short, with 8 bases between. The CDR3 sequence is CSARRDIYNEQFF. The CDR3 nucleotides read TGCAGTGCTAGACGGGACATCTACAATGAGCAGTTCTTC.

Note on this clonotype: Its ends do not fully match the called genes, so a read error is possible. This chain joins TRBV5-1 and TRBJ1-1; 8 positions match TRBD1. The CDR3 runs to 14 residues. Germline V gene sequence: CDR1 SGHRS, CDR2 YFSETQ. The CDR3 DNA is TGCGCCAGCAGCTCCGGACAGGGAGGGACTGAAGTTTTCTTT. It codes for CASSSGQGGTEVFF.

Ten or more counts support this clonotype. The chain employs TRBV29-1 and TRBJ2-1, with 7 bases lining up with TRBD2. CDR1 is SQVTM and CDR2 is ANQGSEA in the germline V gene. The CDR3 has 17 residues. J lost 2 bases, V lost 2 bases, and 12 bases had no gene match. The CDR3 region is CSVEFHGRESAYNEQFF. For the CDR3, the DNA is TGCAGCGTTGAATTTCACGGGCGGGAGTCGGCCTACAATGAGCAGTTCTTC.

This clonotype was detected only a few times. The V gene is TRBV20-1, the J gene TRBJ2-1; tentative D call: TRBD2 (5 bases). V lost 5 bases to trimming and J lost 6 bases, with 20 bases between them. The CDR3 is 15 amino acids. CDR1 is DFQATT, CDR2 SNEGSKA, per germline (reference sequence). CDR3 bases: TGCAGTGCTCCCCTGGGGAGCGGAAAAACCAATGAGCAGTTCTTC. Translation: CSAPLGSGKTNEQFF.

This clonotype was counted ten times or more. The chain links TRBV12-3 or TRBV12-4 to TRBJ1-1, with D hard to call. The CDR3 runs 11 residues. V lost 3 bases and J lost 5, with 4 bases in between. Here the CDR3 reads CASSFRTEAFF. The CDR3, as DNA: TGTGCCAGCAGTTTTAGGACTGAAGCTTTCTTT.

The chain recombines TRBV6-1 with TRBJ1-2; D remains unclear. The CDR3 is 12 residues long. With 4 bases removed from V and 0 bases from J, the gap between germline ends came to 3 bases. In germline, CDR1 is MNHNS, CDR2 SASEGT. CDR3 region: CASSVTNYGYTF. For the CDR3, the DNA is TGTGCCAGCAGTGTTACTAACTATGGCTACACCTTC.

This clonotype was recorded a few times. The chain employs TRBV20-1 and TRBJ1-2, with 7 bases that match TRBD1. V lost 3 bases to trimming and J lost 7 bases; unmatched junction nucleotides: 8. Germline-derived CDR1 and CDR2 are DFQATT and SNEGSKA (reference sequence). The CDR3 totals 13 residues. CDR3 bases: TGCAGTGCTAGGGAGGGACAGAGCGCTGGCTACACCTTC. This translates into CSAREGQSAGYTF.

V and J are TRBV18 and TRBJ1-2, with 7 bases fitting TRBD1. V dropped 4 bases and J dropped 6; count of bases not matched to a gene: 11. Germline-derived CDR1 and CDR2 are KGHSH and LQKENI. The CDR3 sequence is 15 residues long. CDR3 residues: CASSLRTGTFDGYTF. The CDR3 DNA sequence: TGTGCCAGCTCACTCCGGACAGGAACCTTTGATGGCTACACCTTC.

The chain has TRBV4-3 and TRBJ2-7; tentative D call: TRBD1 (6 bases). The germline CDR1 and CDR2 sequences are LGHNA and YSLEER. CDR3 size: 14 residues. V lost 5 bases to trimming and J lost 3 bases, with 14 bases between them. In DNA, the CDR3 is TGCGCCAGCAGCACCTACTACAGGGACTACGAGCAGTACTTC. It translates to CASSTYYRDYEQYF.

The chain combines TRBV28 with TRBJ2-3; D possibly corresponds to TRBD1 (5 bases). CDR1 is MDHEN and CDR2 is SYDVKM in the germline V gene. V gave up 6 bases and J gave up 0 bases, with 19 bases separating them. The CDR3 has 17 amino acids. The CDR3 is CASSPPTVYASTDTQYF. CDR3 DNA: TGTGCCAGCAGCCCCCCGACAGTGTATGCTAGCACAGATACGCAGTATTTT.

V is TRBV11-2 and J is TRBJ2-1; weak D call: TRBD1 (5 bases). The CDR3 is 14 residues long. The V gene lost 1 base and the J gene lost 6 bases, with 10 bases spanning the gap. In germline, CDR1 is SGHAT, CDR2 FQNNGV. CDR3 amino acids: CASSLGRALNEQFF. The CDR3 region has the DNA TGTGCCAGCAGCTTAGGCAGGGCTCTCAATGAGCAGTTCTTC.